These 31 T cell receptor beta chains were sequenced from one sample in a study of T cells of healthy individuals. Each CDR3 protein is one row after TCRdb ran MiXCR on the 5' RACE reads. The sample yields more than 85,000 distinct CDR3 sequences, 15% to 20% seen once. These TCRs come from a human donor in good health.

This clonotype was found a few times. The V gene is TRBV5-6, the J gene TRBJ2-7; maybe TRBD1 (6 bases). The CDR3 is 14 residues long. V was clipped by 2 bases and J by 1 base, with 10 bases between them. Germline lookup yields CDR1 SGHDT and CDR2 YYEEEE. Here the CDR3 DNA reads TGTGCCAGCAGCTTTGGGGGCCATTCCTACGAGCAGTACTTC. Translating gives CASSFGGHSYEQYF.

This clonotype appeared a single time. The V and J genes are TRBV5-1 and TRBJ2-6; weak D call: TRBD1 (8 bases). This CDR3 comprises 18 residues. V lost 4 bases, J lost 0 bases, and 17 bases lay in between. Per the germline V gene, CDR1 is SGHRS and CDR2 is YFSETQ. CDR3 bases: TGCGCCAGCAGCAGCGGGACAGGACTTTTCTCTGGGGCCAACGTCCTGACTTTC. Its protein product is CASSSGTGLFSGANVLTF. The whole variable domain, remainder taken from reference TRBV5-1 and TRBJ2-6, is KAGVTQTPRYLIKTRGQQVTLSCSPISGHRSVSWYQQTPGQGLQFLFEYFSETQRNKGNFPGRFSGRQFSNSRSEMNVSTLELGDSALYLCASSSGTGLFSGANVLTFGAGSRLTVL.

The V call is TRBV3-1, the J call TRBJ1-1, with 7 bases aligning to TRBD1. V dropped 1 base and J dropped 6; count of bases not matched to a gene: 8. Germline V gene data show CDR1 as LGHDT and CDR2 as YNNKEL (reference sequence). The CDR3 is 15 amino acids. The CDR3 region has the DNA TGTGCCAGCAGCCAAGTCCGACAGGGCGTGCCTGAAGCTTTCTTT. Protein sequence: CASSQVRQGVPEAFF.

There are a few counts of this clonotype. This rearrangement joins TRBV29-1 to TRBJ2-3; TRBD2 matches 10 bases. J was trimmed by 4 bases and V by 8 bases; bases with no gene match: 9. The CDR3 covers 14 residues. Germline loops: CDR1 SQVTM, CDR2 ANQGSEA. CDR3 amino acids: CSSKGTSAADTQYF. Written as DNA, the CDR3 is TGCAGCTCGAAGGGGACTAGCGCCGCAGATACGCAGTATTTT.

At least ten counts were recorded for this clonotype. This chain joins TRBV29-1 and TRBJ2-3; possibly TRBD1 for D (5 bases). Trimming cost V 1 base and J 0 bases, with 11 bases left between them. There are 15 residues in the CDR3. From germline, CDR1 is SQVTM and CDR2 ANQGSEA. The CDR3 here is CSVEVQGRSTDTQYF. For the CDR3, the DNA is TGCAGCGTTGAAGTTCAGGGCCGAAGCACAGATACGCAGTATTTT.

About this clonotype itself: Just one base apart from a much larger clone, this may be a read error. The chain carries TRBV4-3 and TRBJ1-1; D may be TRBD1 (5 bases). Germline V gene lookup returns CDR1 LGHNA and CDR2 YSLEER. This CDR3 has 14 amino acids. CDR3 in amino acids: CTSSRAGGNTEAFF. The CDR3 DNA is TGCACCAGCAGCCGAGCGGGGGGGAACACTGAAGCTTTCTTT.

Many counts were recorded for this clonotype. This chain links TRBV6-5 with TRBJ1-4; D perhaps matches TRBD1 (5 bases). This CDR3 region has 12 residues. CDR1 is MNHEY, CDR2 SVGAGI, per germline. CDR3 in DNA: TGTGCTTCCGGCCTAGGGGCCGAAAAACTGTTTTTT. The encoded protein is CASGLGAEKLFF.

V is TRBV5-1 and J is TRBJ1-1; tentative D call: TRBD1 (5 bases). Germline V lookup: CDR1 SGHRS, CDR2 YFSETQ. Trimming took 4 bases from V and 4 from J, leaving 26 bases between them. The CDR3 consists of 18 residues. CDR3 region: CASSPSGAEVIWGTEAFF. As DNA, the CDR3 is TGCGCCAGCAGCCCGAGCGGGGCGGAAGTTATTTGGGGCACTGAAGCTTTCTTT.

This clonotype showed up many times. The rearrangement uses TRBV7-2 and TRBJ1-3, with D perhaps matching TRBD1 (6 bases). CDR3 size: 14 residues. CDR1 and CDR2 (germline): SGHTA, FQGNSA. With 5 bases removed from V and 3 bases from J, the gap between germline ends came to 11 bases. This CDR3 is CASSEQGYGNTIYF. CDR3 nucleotides: TGTGCCAGCAGCGAACAGGGATATGGAAACACCATATATTTT. Drawing the rest from reference TRBV7-2 and TRBJ1-3, the complete variable domain is GAGVSQSPSNKVTEKGKDVELRCDPISGHTALYWYRQSLGQGLEFLIYFQGNSAPDKSGLPSDRFSAERTGGSVSTLTIQRTQQEDSAVYLCASSEQGYGNTIYFGEGSWLTVV.

This clonotype has a count of ten or more. The chain is built from TRBV6-2 or TRBV6-3 and TRBJ1-2; TRBD1 matches at 12 bases. Germline lookup yields CDR1 MNHEY and CDR2 SVGEGT. With 7 bases clipped from V and 8 bases from J, the junction kept 8 bases outside the gene matches. The CDR3 totals 14 residues. CDR3 DNA sequence: TGTGCCAGCATCAACCGGGACAGGGGGCAAGGCTACACCTTC. It codes for CASINRDRGQGYTF.

This clonotype has only a few counts. The rearrangement links TRBV29-1 to TRBJ2-1, with TRBD2 matching over 11 bases. Trimming cost V 6 bases and J 5 bases; bases outside gene matches: 9. The CDR3 runs to 15 residues. The germline CDR1 and CDR2 sequences are SQVTM and ANQGSEA. The DNA for the CDR3 is TGCAGCGTCTCAGGACTAGCGGGTACACACAATGAGCAGTTCTTC. Its protein product is CSVSGLAGTHNEQFF.

This chain joins TRBV28 and TRBJ2-7; perhaps TRBD1 as D (5 bases). Germline V CDR1 and CDR2: MDHEN, SYDVKM. V lost 3 bases and J lost 4, with 10 bases in between. This CDR3 contains 13 residues. The CDR3 is CASSFPQGYEQYF. CDR3 DNA sequence: TGTGCCAGCAGTTTCCCTCAGGGATACGAGCAGTACTTC.

This clonotype was observed a handful of times. This chain connects TRBV5-1 to TRBJ1-2, with 9 positions matching TRBD1. There are 14 residues in the CDR3. V dropped 7 bases and J dropped 8; count of bases not matched to a gene: 12. CDR1 SGHRS and CDR2 YFSETQ come from the germline V gene. CDR3 nucleotide sequence: TGCGCCAGCCAGCTGGACAGGGGAAAAGAAGGCTACACCTTC. It yields the protein CASQLDRGKEGYTF. The full variable domain, in which reference TRBV5-1 and TRBJ1-2 provide the parts outside the CDR3, is KAGVTQTPRYLIKTRGQQVTLSCSPISGHRSVSWYQQTPGQGLQFLFEYFSETQRNKGNFPGRFSGRQFSNSRSEMNVSTLELGDSALYLCASQLDRGKEGYTFGSGTRLTVV.

The chain recombines TRBV28 with TRBJ1-1; D not certain. CDR1 is MDHEN, CDR2 SYDVKM, per germline. This CDR3 has 13 residues. Trimming cost V 1 base and J 1 base, with 4 bases left between them. The CDR3 spells CASSLYPNTEAFF. CDR3 DNA: TGTGCCAGCAGTTTATACCCGAACACTGAAGCTTTCTTT.

This clonotype occurred many times. This chain links TRBV9 with TRBJ1-1; D gene uncertain. The CDR3 extends over 13 amino acids. V was trimmed by 1 base and J by 3 bases, leaving 7 bases between them. CDR1 and CDR2 from the germline V gene are SGDLS and YYNGEE. The CDR3 protein is CASSVSSYTEAFF. CDR3 coding DNA: TGTGCCAGCAGCGTATCCAGCTACACTGAAGCTTTCTTT.

This clonotype was observed a few times. The V and J genes are TRBV4-1 and TRBJ2-3, with D possibly being TRBD1 (5 bases). Per germline, CDR1 MGHRA and CDR2 YSYEKL. The CDR3 totals 19 residues. The V end was cut by 1 base, the J end by 1 base, with 21 bases between. CDR3 coding DNA: TGCGCCAGCAGCCAAGGAGGAGCCAGGGCAATGAAAGGCACAGATACGCAGTATTTT. Protein product: CASSQGGARAMKGTDTQYF.

This chain connects TRBV6-2 or TRBV6-3 to TRBJ2-5; possibly TRBD1 for D (5 bases). CDR1 and CDR2 (germline): MNHEY, SVGEGT. The CDR3 totals 12 residues. V lost 3 bases and J lost 13, with 15 bases in between. CDR3 nucleotide sequence: TGTGCCAGCAGTTATCTGGGCGACAGATGGTACTTC. Translating it yields CASSYLGDRWYF.

The V call is TRBV9, the J call TRBJ2-2; a weak D match, TRBD1 (6 bases). Germline CDR1 is SGDLS and CDR2 is YYNGEE. This CDR3 is 15 amino acids long. Trimming cost V 1 base and J 1 base, with 8 bases left between them. CDR3 region: CASSVMDRNTGELFF. DNA of the CDR3: TGTGCCAGCAGCGTAATGGACAGGAACACCGGGGAGCTGTTTTTT.

The chain uses TRBV20-1 and TRBJ2-2; 8 nucleotides line up with TRBD1. There are 14 residues in the CDR3. CDR1 DFQATT and CDR2 SNEGSKA come from the germline V gene (reference sequence). Trimming took 6 bases from V and 2 from J; bases not matched to a gene: 5. The CDR3 here is CSARRGRNTGELFF. The CDR3 DNA follows: TGCAGTGCCCGCAGGGGGCGAAACACCGGGGAGCTGTTTTTT.

This clonotype was counted at least ten times. The J gene is TRBJ2-2, the V gene TRBV5-4; 7 nucleotides match TRBD1. The CDR3 consists of 14 residues. V lost 5 bases and J lost 0; bases outside the gene matches: 1. Germline V gene data show CDR1 as SGHNT and CDR2 as YYREEE (reference sequence). CDR3 in amino acids: CASRGQSNTGELFF. Written as DNA, the CDR3 is TGTGCCAGCAGGGGACAGTCGAACACCGGGGAGCTGTTTTTT.

There are many counts of this clonotype. The chain recombines TRBV20-1 with TRBJ1-6, with TRBD1 identical over 9 bases. Per the germline V gene, CDR1 is DFQATT and CDR2 is SNEGSKA (reference sequence). With V trimmed by 2 bases and J by 10 bases, 12 bases remained unmatched. The CDR3 sequence is 16 residues long. CDR3 loop: CSARLPTGGGHSPLHF. CDR3 coding DNA: TGCAGTGCTAGATTGCCGACAGGGGGAGGTCACTCACCCCTCCACTTT.

The CDR3 bases are TGTGCCAGCAGCGTCTTCCAGGGGGCCGGGAACACCGGGGAGCTGTTTTTT. Encoded protein: CASSVFQGAGNTGELFF. The J gene is TRBJ2-2, the V gene TRBV9; the match to TRBD1 covers 8 bases. The CDR3 is 17 amino acids. Germline CDR1 SGDLS, CDR2 YYNGEE. With 2 bases clipped from V and 1 base from J, the junction kept 7 bases outside the gene matches. Together with reference TRBV9 and TRBJ2-2, the CDR3 gives the full variable domain: DSGVTQTPKHLITATGQRVTLRCSPRSGDLSVYWYQQSLDQGLQFLIQYYNGEERAKGNILERFSAQQFPDLHSELNLSSLELGDSALYFCASSVFQGAGNTGELFFGEGSRLTVL.

The chain has TRBV9 and TRBJ1-1; 9 nucleotides align to TRBD1. V gave up 4 bases and J gave up 8 bases; unmatched junction bases: 9. Germline V gene sequence: CDR1 SGDLS, CDR2 YYNGEE. The CDR3 contains 14 residues. CDR3 bases: TGTGCCAGCAGCCGACTAAGGACAGGGGAGGAAGCTTTCTTT. Its translation: CASSRLRTGEEAFF.

The CDR3 coding sequence is TGTGCCAGCAGCTTAGGTGCGGGCGGTGGCAATCAGCCCCAGCATTTT. This gives the protein CASSLGAGGGNQPQHF. The chain uses TRBV7-9 and TRBJ1-5; D gene uncertain. The ends were cut back, 1 base at V and 2 bases at J, with 12 bases in the middle. CDR3 size: 16 residues. Germline loops: CDR1 SEHNR, CDR2 FQNEAQ (reference sequence).

This clonotype is a singleton in its sample. This chain joins TRBV7-9 and TRBJ2-7, with a possible D match to TRBD1 (6 bases). The germline V gene encodes CDR1 SEHNR and CDR2 FQNEAQ (reference sequence). CDR3 length equals 16 residues. V was trimmed by 5 bases and J by 1 base, leaving 18 bases between them. The CDR3 is CASSELPLDRSYEQYF. The DNA for the CDR3 is TGTGCCAGCAGCGAGCTGCCCTTAGACAGGTCCTACGAGCAGTACTTC.

This chain links TRBV27 with TRBJ2-6, with 10 bases lining up with TRBD1. The CDR3 extends over 17 amino acids. The germline CDR1 and CDR2 sequences are MNHEY and SMNVEV (reference sequence). V dropped 6 bases and J dropped 2; count of bases not matched to a gene: 7. The CDR3 DNA reads as TGTGCCAGCAGCGGGGGACAGGGGACTCCTGGGGCCAACGTCCTGACTTTC. This codes for CASSGGQGTPGANVLTF. The full variable domain, in which reference TRBV27 and TRBJ2-6 provide the parts outside the CDR3, is EAQVTQNPRYLITVTGKKLTVTCSQNMNHEYMSWYRQDPGLGLRQIYYSMNVEVTDKGDVPEGYKVSRKEKRNFPLILESPSPNQTSLYFCASSGGQGTPGANVLTFGAGSRLTVL.

This clonotype was found a few times. The chain recombines TRBV5-1 with TRBJ2-2, with D tentatively TRBD2 (5 bases). Trimming removed 2 bases at V and 1 base at J, with 6 bases between. The CDR3 length is 14 residues. CDR1 is SGHRS, CDR2 YFSETQ, per germline. CDR3 loop: CASSFSGNTGELFF. In DNA form, the CDR3 reads TGCGCCAGCAGCTTCAGCGGGAACACCGGGGAGCTGTTTTTT.

With respect to this clonotype: A much larger clonotype is one base distant, so this may be a read error. It is likely a read error, because the conserved phenylalanine at the end of the CDR3 is missing. The chain employs TRBV5-1 and TRBJ2-1; no clear D. The CDR3 runs 13 residues. The V end was cut by 0 bases, the J end by 9 bases, with 10 bases between. Germline CDR1 SGHRS, CDR2 YFSETQ. This CDR3 is CASSLEGRGEQFS. The CDR3 DNA sequence: TGCGCCAGCAGCTTGGAAGGACGCGGTGAGCAGTTCTCC.

This clonotype was detected a few times. The rearrangement links TRBV19 to TRBJ2-2; 7 positions agree with TRBD2. V shed 7 bases, J shed 3 bases, and the junction held 8 bases outside the gene matches. The CDR3 is 15 residues long. Germline values: CDR1 LNHDA, CDR2 SQIVND (reference sequence). In DNA, the CDR3 is TGTGCCAGTATCCAAGGCGGGGGTCACACCGGGGAGCTGTTTTTT. Translating it yields CASIQGGGHTGELFF.

The V gene is TRBV18, the J gene TRBJ1-1, with 8 bases lining up with TRBD1. Germline loops: CDR1 KGHSH, CDR2 LQKENI. The length of the CDR3 is 15 residues. V was pared by 3 bases and J by 4 bases, with 7 bases of the junction left unmatched. This chain's CDR3 is CASSPQGAGITEAFF. The CDR3 DNA reads TGTGCCAGCTCACCGCAGGGGGCGGGTATCACTGAAGCTTTCTTT.

This clonotype was seen more than once but under ten times. The chain is built from TRBV28 and TRBJ2-7, with TRBD2 as a possible D gene (6 bases). Trimming took 3 bases from V and 5 from J, leaving 14 bases between them. The germline V gene encodes CDR1 MDHEN and CDR2 SYDVKM. CDR3 length: 14 amino acids. CDR3 sequence reads: CASSLEPGANEQYF. In nucleotides, the CDR3 is TGTGCCAGCAGTTTGGAACCGGGAGCCAACGAGCAGTACTTC. The entire variable domain, with the rest obtained from reference TRBV28 and TRBJ2-7, is as follows: DVKVTQSSRYLVKRTGEKVFLECVQDMDHENMFWYRQDPGLGLRLIYFSYDVKMKEKGDIPEGYSVSREKKERFSLILESASTNQTSMYLCASSLEPGANEQYFGPGTRLTVT.